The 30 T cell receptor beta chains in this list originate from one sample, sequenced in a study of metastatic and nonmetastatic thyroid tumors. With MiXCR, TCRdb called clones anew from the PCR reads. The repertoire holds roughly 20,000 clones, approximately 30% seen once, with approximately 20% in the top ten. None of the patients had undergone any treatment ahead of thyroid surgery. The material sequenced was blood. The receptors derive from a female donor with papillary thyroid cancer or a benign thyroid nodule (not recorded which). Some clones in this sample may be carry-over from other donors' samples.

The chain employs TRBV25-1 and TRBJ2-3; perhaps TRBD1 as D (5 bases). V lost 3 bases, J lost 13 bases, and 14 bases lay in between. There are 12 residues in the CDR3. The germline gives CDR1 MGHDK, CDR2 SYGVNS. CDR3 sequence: CASSDAGFQEYF. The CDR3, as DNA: TGTGCCAGCAGTGACGCAGGGTTTCAGGAGTATTTT.

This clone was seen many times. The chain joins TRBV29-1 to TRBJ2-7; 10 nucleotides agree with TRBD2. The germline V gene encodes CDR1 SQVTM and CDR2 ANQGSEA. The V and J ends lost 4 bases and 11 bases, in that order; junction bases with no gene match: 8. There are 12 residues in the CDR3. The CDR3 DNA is TGCAGCGTTGCGACTAGCGGGCGGAGGGAGTACTTC. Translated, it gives CSVATSGRREYF.

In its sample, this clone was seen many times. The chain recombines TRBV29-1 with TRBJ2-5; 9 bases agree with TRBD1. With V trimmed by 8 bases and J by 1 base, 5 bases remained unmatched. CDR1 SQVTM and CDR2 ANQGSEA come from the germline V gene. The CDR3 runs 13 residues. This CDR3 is CSTGQGSQETQYF. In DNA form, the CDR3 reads TGCAGCACGGGACAGGGTTCCCAAGAGACCCAGTACTTC.

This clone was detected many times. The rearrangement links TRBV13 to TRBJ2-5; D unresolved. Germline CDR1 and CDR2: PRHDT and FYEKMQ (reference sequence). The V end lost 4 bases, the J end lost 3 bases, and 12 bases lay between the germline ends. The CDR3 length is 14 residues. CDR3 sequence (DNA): TGTGCCAGCAGCTCGAGCTTTCGGAAAGAGACCCAGTACTTC. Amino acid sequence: CASSSSFRKETQYF.

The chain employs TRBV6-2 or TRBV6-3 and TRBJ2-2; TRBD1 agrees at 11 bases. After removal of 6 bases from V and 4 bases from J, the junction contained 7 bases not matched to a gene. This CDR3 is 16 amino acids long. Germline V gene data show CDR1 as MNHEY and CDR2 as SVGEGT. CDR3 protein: CASRSTGQGVTGELFF. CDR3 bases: TGTGCCAGCAGATCTACGGGACAGGGGGTCACCGGGGAGCTGTTTTTT.

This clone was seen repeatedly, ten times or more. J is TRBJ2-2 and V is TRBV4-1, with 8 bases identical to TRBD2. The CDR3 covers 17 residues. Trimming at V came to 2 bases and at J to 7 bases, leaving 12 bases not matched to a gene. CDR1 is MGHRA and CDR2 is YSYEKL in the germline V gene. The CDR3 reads CASSQFPLGLVIGELFF. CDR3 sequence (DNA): TGCGCCAGCAGCCAATTCCCTCTGGGACTAGTGATCGGGGAGCTGTTTTTT.

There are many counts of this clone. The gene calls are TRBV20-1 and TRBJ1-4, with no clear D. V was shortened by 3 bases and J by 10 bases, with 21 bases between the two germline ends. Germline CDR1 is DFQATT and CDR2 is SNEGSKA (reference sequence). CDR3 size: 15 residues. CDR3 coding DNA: TGCAGTGCTAGTAGTTCAGGAGTGTTGATGGGAAAACTGTTTTTT. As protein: CSASSSGVLMGKLFF.

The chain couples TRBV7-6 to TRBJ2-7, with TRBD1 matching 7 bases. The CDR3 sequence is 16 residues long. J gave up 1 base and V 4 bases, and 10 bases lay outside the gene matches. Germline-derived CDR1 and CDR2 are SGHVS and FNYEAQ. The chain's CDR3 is CASSSARDSQSYEQYF. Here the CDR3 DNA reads TGTGCCAGCAGCTCGGCCCGGGACAGCCAGTCCTACGAGCAGTACTTC.

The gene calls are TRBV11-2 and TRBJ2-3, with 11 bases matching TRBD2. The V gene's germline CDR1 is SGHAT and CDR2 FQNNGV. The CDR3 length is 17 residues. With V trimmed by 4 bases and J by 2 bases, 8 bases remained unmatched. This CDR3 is CASSSTSGSSPTDTQYF. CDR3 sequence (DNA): TGTGCCAGCAGCTCCACTAGCGGGAGCTCCCCCACAGATACGCAGTATTTT.

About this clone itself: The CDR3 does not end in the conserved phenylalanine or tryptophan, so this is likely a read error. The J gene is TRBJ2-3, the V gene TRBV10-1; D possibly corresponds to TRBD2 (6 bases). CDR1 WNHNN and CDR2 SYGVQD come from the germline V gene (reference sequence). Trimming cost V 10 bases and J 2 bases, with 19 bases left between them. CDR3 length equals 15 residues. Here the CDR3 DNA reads TGCGCCAACACACTAGCTGGAGAGTACACAGATACGCAGTATTAT. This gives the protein CANTLAGEYTDTQYY.

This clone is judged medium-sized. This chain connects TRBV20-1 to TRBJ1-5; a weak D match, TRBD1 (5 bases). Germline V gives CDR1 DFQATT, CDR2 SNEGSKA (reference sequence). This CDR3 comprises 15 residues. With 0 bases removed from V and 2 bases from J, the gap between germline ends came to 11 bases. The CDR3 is CSARDRGEGNQPQHF. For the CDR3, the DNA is TGCAGTGCTAGAGATAGGGGAGAGGGCAATCAGCCCCAGCATTTT.

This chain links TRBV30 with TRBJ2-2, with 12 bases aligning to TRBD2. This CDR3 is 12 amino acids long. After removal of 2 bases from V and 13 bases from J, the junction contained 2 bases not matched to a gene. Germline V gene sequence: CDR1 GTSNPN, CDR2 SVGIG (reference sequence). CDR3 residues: CAWSTSGRLLFF. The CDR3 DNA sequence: TGTGCCTGGAGTACTAGCGGGAGGTTGCTGTTTTTT.

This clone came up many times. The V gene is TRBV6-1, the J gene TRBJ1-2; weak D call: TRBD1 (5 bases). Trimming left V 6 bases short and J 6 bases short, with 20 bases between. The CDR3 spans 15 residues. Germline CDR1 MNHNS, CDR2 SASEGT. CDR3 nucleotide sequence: TGTGCCAGCAGCCCCCCGGGGCAGACGACAAATGGCTACACCTTC. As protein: CASSPPGQTTNGYTF.

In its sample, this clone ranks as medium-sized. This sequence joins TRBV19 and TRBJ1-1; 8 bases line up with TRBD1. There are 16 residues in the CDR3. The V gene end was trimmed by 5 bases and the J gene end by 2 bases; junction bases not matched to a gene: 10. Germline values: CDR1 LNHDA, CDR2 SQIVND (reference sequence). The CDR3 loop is CASSDGWTGINTEAFF. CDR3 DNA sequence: TGTGCCAGTAGTGATGGGTGGACAGGGATAAACACTGAAGCTTTCTTT.

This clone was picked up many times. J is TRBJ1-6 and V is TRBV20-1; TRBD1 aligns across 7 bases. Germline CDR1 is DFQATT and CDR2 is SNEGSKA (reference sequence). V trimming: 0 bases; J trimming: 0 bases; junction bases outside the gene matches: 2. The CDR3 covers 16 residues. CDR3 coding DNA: TGCAGTGCTAGAGATAGGGGGCGCTCCTATAATTCACCCCTCCACTTT. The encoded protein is CSARDRGRSYNSPLHF.

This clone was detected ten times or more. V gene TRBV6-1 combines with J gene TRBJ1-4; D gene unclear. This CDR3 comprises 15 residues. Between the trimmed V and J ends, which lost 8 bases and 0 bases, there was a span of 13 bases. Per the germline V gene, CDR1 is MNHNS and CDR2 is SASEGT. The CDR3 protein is CASGSALATNEKLFF. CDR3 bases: TGTGCCAGCGGGTCAGCCCTAGCAACTAATGAAAAACTGTTTTTT.

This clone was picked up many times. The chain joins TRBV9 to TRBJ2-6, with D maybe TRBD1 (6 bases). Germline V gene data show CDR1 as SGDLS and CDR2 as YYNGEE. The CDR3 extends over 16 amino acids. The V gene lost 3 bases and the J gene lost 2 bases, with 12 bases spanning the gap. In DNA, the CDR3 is TGTGCCAGCAGCGCCCACAGGGTCCCTGGGGCCAACGTCCTGACTTTC. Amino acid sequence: CASSAHRVPGANVLTF.

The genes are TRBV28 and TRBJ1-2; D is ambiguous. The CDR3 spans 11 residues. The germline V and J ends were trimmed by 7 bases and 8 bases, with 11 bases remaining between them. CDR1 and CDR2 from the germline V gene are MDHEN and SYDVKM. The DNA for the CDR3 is TGTGCCAGCACCCAGGAGGGAGGCTACACCTTC. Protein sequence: CASTQEGGYTF.

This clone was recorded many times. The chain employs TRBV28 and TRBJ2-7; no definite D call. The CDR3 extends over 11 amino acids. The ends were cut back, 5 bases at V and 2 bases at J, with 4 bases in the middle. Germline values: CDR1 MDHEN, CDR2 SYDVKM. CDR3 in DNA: TGTGCCAGCAGTGACCCCTACGAGCAGTACTTC. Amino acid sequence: CASSDPYEQYF.

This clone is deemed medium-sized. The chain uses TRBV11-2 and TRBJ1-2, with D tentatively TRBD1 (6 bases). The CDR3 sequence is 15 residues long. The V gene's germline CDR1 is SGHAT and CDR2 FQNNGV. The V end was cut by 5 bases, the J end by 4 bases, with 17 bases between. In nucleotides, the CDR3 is TGTGCCAGCAGCCGTACCCCAGGGGTTATCTATGGCTACACCTTC. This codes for CASSRTPGVIYGYTF.

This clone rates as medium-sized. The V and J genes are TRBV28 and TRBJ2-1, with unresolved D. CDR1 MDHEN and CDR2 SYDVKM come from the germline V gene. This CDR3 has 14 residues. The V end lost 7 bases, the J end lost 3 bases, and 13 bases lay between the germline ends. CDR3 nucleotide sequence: TGTGCCAGCACTTTCTCGTGGGACTACAATGAGCAGTTCTTC. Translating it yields CASTFSWDYNEQFF.

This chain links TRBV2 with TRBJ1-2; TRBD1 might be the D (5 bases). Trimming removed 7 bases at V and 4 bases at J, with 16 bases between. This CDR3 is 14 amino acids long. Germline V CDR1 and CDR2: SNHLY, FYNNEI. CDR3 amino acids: CASIGLRDGYGYTF. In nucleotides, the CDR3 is TGTGCCAGCATTGGACTCCGGGACGGCTATGGCTACACCTTC.

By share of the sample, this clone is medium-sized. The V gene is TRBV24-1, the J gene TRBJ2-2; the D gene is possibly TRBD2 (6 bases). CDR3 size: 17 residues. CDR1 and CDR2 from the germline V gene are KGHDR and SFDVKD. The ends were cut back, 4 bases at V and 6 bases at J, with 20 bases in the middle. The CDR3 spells CATSDPSRGASAGELFF. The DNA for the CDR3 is TGTGCCACCAGTGACCCCTCTCGCGGGGCAAGCGCCGGGGAGCTGTTTTTT.

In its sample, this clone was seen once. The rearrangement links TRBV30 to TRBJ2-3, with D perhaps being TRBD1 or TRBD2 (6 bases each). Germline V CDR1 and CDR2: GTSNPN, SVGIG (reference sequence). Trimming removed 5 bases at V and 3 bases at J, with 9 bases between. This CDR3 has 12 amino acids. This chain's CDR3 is CAWGGGTDTQYF. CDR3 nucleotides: TGTGCCTGGGGAGGGGGGACAGATACGCAGTATTTT.

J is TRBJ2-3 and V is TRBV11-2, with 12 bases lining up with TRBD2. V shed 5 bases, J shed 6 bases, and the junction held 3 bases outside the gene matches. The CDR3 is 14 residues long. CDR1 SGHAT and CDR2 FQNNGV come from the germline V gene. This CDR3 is CASSIGTSGDTQYF. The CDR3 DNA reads TGTGCCAGCAGCATAGGGACTAGCGGGGATACGCAGTATTTT.

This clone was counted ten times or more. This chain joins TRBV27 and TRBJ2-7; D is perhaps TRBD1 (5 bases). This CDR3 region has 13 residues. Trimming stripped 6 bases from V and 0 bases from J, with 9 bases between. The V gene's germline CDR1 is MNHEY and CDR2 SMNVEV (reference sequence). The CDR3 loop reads CASSLQGSYEQYF. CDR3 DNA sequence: TGTGCCAGCAGCCTGCAGGGCTCCTACGAGCAGTACTTC.

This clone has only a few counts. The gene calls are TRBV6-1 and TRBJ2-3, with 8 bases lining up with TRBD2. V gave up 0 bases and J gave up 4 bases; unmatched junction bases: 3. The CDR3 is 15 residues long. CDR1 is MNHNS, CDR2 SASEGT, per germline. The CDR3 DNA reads TGTGCCAGCAGTGAAGCGCCAGCGGGAGCAGATACGCAGTATTTT. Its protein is CASSEAPAGADTQYF.

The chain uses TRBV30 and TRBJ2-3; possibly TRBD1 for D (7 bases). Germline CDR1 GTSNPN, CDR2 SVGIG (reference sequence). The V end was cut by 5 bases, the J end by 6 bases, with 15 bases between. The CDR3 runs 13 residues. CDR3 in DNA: TGTGCCTGGGGGGGGACAGACCCCGATACGCAGTATTTT. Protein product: CAWGGTDPDTQYF.

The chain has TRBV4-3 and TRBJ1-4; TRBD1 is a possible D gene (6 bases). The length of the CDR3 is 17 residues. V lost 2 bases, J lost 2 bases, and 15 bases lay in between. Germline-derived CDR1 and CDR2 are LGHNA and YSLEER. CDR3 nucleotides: TGCGCCAGCAGCCAATTACAGGGTTGGGGGACTAATGAAAAACTGTTTTTT. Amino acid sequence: CASSQLQGWGTNEKLFF.

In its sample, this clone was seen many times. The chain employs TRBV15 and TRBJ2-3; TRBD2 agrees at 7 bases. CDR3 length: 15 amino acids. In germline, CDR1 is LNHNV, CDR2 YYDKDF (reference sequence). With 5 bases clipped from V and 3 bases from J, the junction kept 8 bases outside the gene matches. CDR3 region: CATSQGLVGTDTQYF. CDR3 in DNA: TGTGCCACCAGCCAAGGACTAGTCGGTACAGATACGCAGTATTTT. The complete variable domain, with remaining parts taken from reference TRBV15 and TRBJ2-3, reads DAMVIQNPRYQVTQFGKPVTLSCSQTLNHNVMYWYQQKSSQAPKLLFHYYDKDFNNEADTPDNFQSRRPNTSFCFLDIRSPGLGDTAMYLCATSQGLVGTDTQYFGPGTRLTVL.